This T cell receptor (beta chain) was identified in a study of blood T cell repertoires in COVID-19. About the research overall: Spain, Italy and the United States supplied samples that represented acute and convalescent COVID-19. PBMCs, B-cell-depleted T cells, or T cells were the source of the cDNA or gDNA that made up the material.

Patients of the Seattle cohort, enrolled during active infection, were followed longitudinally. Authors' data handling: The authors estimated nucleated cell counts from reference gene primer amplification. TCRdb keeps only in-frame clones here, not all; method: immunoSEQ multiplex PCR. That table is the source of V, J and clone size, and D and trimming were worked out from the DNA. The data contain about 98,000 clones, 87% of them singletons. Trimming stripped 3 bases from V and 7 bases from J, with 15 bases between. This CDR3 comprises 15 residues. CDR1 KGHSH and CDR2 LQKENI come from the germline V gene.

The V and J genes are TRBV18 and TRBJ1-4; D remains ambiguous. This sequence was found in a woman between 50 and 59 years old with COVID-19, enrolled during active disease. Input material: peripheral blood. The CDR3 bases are TGTGCCAGCTCACCGACCGGGAATCTCCCTGAAAAACTGTTTTTT. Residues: CASSPTGNLPEKLFF.